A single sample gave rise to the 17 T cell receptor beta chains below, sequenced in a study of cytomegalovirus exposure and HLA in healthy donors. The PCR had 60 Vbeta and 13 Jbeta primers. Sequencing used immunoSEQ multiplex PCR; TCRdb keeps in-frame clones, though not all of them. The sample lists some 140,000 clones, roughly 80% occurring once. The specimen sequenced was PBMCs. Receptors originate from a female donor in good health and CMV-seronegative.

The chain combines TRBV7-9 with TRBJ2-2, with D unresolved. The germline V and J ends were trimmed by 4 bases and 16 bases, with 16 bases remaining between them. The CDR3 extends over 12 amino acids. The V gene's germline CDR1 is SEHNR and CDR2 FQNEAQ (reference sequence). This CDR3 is CASSSDRGVQFF. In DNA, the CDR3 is TGTGCCAGCAGCTCTGACCGTGGAGTTCAGTTTTTT.

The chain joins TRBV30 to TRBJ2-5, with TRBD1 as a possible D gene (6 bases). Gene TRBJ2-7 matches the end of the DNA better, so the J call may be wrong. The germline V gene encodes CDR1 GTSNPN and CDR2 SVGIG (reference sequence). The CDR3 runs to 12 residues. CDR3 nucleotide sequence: TGTGCCTGGAGGGACAGCGTCTACGAGCAGTACTTC. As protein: CAWRDSVYEQYF.

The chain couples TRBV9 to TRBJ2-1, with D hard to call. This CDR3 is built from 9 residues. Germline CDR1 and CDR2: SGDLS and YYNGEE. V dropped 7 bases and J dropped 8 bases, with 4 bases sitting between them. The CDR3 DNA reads TGTGCCAGCGGAGATGAGCAGTTCTTC. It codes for CASGDEQFF.

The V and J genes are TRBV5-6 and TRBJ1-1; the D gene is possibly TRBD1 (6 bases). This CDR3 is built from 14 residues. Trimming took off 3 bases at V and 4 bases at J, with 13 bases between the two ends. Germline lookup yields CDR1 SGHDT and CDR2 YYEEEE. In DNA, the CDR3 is TGTGCCAGCAGCTGGGCAGGGGTTACCACTGAAGCTTTCTTT. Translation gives CASSWAGVTTEAFF. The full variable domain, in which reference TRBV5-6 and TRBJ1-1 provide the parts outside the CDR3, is DAGVTQSPTHLIKTRGQQVTLRCSPKSGHDTVSWYQQALGQGPQFIFQYYEEEERQRGNFPDRFSGHQFPNYSSELNVNALLLGDSALYLCASSWAGVTTEAFFGQGTRLTVV.

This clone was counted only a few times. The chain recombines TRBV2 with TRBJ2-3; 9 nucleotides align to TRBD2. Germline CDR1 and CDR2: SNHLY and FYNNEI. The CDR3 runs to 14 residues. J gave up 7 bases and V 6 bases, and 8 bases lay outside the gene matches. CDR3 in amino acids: CASRGLAGGYTQYF. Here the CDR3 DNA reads TGTGCCAGCAGGGGGTTGGCGGGGGGGTATACGCAGTATTTT.

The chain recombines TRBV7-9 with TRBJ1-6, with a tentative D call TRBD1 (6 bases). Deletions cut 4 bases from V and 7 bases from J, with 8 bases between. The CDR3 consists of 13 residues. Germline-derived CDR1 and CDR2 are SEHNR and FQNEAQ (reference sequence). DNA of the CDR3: TGTGCCAGCAGCTCGACAGGCAATTCACCCCTCCACTTT. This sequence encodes CASSSTGNSPLHF.

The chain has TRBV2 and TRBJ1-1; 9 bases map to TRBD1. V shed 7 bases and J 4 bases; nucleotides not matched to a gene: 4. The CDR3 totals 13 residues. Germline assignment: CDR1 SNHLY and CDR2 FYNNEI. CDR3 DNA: TGTGCCAGCACCGGGGGACAGGGCACTGAAGCTTTCTTT. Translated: CASTGGQGTEAFF. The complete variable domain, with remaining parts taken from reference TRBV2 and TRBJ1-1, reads EPEVTQTPSHQVTQMGQEVILRCVPISNHLYFYWYRQILGQKVEFLVSFYNNEISEKSEIFDDQFSVERPDGSNFTLKIRSTKLEDSAMYFCASTGGQGTEAFFGQGTRLTVV.

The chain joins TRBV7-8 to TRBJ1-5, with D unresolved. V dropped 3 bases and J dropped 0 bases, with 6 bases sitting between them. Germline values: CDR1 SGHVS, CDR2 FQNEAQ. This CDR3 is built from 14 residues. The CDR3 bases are TGTGCCAGCAGCTTTTACAGTAGCAATCAGCCCCAGCATTTT. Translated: CASSFYSSNQPQHF.

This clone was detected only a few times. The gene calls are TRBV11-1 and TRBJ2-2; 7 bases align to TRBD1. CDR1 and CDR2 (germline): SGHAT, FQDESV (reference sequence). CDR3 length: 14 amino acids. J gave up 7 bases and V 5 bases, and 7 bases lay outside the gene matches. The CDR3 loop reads CASSRQGIDGELFF. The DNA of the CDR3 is TGTGCCAGCAGCCGACAGGGAATCGACGGGGAGCTGTTTTTT.

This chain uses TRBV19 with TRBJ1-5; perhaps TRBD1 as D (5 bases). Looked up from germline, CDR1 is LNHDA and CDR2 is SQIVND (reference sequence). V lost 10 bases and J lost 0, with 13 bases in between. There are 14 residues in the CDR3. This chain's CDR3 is CATATVDSNQPQHF. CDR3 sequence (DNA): TGTGCCACCGCGACAGTAGATAGCAATCAGCCCCAGCATTTT.

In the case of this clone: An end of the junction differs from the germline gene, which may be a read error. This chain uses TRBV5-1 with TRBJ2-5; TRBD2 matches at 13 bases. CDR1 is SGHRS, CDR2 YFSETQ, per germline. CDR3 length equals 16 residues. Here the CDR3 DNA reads TGCGCCAGCAGCTGGGTACTAGCGGGAGGGAAAGAGGCCCAGTACTTC. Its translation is CASSWVLAGGKEAQYF. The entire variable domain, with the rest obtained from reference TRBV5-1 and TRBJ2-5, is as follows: KAGVTQTPRYLIKTRGQQVTLSCSPISGHRSVSWYQQTPGQGLQFLFEYFSETQRNKGNFPGRFSGRQFSNSRSEMNVSTLELGDSALYLCASSWVLAGGKEAQYFGPGTRLLVL.

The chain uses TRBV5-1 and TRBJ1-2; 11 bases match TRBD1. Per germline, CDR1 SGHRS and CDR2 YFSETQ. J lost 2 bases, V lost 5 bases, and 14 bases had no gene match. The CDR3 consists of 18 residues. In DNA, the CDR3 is TGCGCCAGCAGATTTCCGGGACAGGGGGGATCCAGAAACTATGGCTACACCTTC. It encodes CASRFPGQGGSRNYGYTF.

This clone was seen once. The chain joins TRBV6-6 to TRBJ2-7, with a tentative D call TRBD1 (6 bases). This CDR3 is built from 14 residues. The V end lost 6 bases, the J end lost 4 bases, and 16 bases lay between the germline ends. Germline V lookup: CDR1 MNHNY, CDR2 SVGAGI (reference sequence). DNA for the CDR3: TGTGCCAGCAGCCCACAGGGTACGATATACGAGCAGTACTTC. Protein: CASSPQGTIYEQYF.

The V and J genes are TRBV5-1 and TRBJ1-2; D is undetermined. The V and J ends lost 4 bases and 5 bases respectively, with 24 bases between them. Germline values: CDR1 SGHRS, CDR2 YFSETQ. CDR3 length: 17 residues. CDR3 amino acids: CASSLNGGRISTYGYTF. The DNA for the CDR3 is TGCGCCAGCAGCCTTAATGGAGGGCGGATCTCGACTTATGGCTACACCTTC.

The CDR3 region has the DNA TGTGCCAGCTCACCAACCGACAGGGCCTATGGCTACACCTTC. This gives the protein CASSPTDRAYGYTF. The chain carries TRBV18 and TRBJ1-2; 7 bases fit TRBD1. V dropped 2 bases and J dropped 4; count of bases not matched to a gene: 4. Germline values: CDR1 KGHSH, CDR2 LQKENI. The CDR3 length is 14 residues.

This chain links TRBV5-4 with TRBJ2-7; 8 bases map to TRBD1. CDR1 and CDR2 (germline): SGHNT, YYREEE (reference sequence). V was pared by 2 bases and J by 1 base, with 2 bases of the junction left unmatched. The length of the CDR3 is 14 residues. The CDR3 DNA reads TGTGCCAGCAGCTTAGGACAGGGTTCCTACGAGCAGTACTTC. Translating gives CASSLGQGSYEQYF.

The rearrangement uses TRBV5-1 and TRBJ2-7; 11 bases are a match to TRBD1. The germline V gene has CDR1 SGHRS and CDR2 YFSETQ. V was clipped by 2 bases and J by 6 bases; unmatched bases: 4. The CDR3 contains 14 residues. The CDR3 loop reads CASSFGTGGFEQYF. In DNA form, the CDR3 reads TGCGCCAGCAGCTTCGGGACAGGGGGATTCGAGCAGTACTTC.